This T cell receptor beta chain is from a study of T cell repertoires in cytomegalovirus infection. On the study more broadly: An indication of both CMV infection and matching HLA type came from public TCR beta signatures. Whole-study results and caveats: Carriage of CMV together with the relevant HLA was identifiable through cumulative public TCR beta family frequency.

TCRdb used MiXCR to reprocess the reads, holding one entry per CDR3 protein. The sample lists fewer than 650,000 distinct CDR3 sequences, just under 40% occurring once. This clonotype was recorded at least ten times. What it binds is not known. V shed 4 bases, J shed 7 bases, and the junction held 10 bases outside the gene matches. The CDR3 totals 15 residues. CDR1 and CDR2 (germline): SGHTA, FQGNSA. The sequencing used cultured PBMCs, collected from culture after CMV antigen stimulation. The sequence was collected from a human donor in good health (CMV status not recorded). Some clones in this sample may be carry-over from other donors' samples. V gene TRBV7-2 combines with J gene TRBJ2-5; 9 nucleotides match TRBD2. CDR3 protein: CASSSFAGGPGTQYF. The CDR3 coding sequence is TGTGCCAGCAGCTCCTTCGCGGGAGGGCCGGGGACCCAGTACTTC.